These 13 T cell receptor beta chains were sequenced from one sample in a study of blood T cell repertoires in COVID-19. Sequenced by immunoSEQ multiplex PCR; TCRdb stores in-frame clones only, minus some. The sample yields 200,000 or so clones, 84% seen once. The source material was peripheral blood. The receptors shown here come from a human donor in a cohort sampled during active COVID-19.

The chain carries TRBV15 and TRBJ1-5, with 8 bases that match TRBD1. This CDR3 has 17 amino acids. The V and J ends lost 0 bases and 1 base, in that order; junction bases with no gene match: 5. The germline gives CDR1 LNHNV, CDR2 YYDKDF (reference sequence). The CDR3, as DNA: TGTGCCACCAGCAGAGAGAGGACAGGGCGAAGCAATCAGCCCCAGCATTTT. Translating gives CATSRERTGRSNQPQHF.

The rearrangement joins TRBV9 to TRBJ1-6; D gene uncertain. Trimming removed 0 bases from V and 6 bases from J, with 10 bases in between. CDR1 SGDLS and CDR2 YYNGEE come from the germline V gene. The length of the CDR3 is 15 residues. The DNA of the CDR3 is TGTGCCAGCAGCGTAGATGGGAGAGGTAATTCACCCCTCCACTTT. This sequence encodes CASSVDGRGNSPLHF.

This clone was observed once. This rearrangement joins TRBV11-3 to TRBJ2-3; no firm D call. The V gene's germline CDR1 is SGHNT and CDR2 YENEEA. There are 14 residues in the CDR3. Trimming cost V 1 base and J 2 bases, with 7 bases left between them. CDR3 protein: CASSLGSVTDTQYF. The CDR3, as DNA: TGTGCCAGCAGCTTAGGTTCAGTCACAGATACGCAGTATTTT.

V is TRBV19 and J is TRBJ2-1, with 8 bases identical to TRBD2. Germline CDR1 and CDR2: LNHDA and SQIVND (reference sequence). Losses at the gene ends were 9 bases for V and 5 bases for J; bases not matched to a gene: 3. The CDR3 extends over 12 amino acids. The CDR3 DNA reads TGTGCCAGCGCGGGGGGTGACAATGAGCAGTTCTTC. Its protein is CASAGGDNEQFF.

The CDR3 coding sequence is TGTGCCAGTAGTGAGACCGGACATGAAGCTTTCTTT. The encoded protein is CASSETGHEAFF. The V and J genes are TRBV19 and TRBJ1-1; a possible D gene is TRBD1 (5 bases). The germline V and J ends were trimmed by 5 bases and 7 bases, with 11 bases remaining between them. The CDR3 sequence is 12 residues long. Germline-derived CDR1 and CDR2 are LNHDA and SQIVND (reference sequence).

Many counts were recorded for this clone. This sequence joins TRBV11-3 and TRBJ2-1; weak D call: TRBD1 (6 bases). Between the trimmed V and J ends, which lost 4 bases and 9 bases, there was a span of 16 bases. CDR1 SGHNT and CDR2 YENEEA come from the germline V gene. The length of the CDR3 is 14 residues. CDR3 nucleotides: TGTGCCAGCAGCTCGGGGACAATCTTAAGTGAGCAGTTCTTC. Translating gives CASSSGTILSEQFF.

The rearrangement uses TRBV7-9 and TRBJ1-2, with TRBD1 as a possible D gene (6 bases). The CDR3 covers 12 residues. Germline values: CDR1 SEHNR, CDR2 FQNEAQ (reference sequence). V lost 4 bases and J 6 bases, leaving 9 bases between the germline ends. The CDR3 coding sequence is TGTGCCAGCAGCTCCCGACAGGATGGCTACACCTTC. Residues: CASSSRQDGYTF.

With respect to this clone: Different DNA sequences within this sample yield the same CDR3. The J gene is TRBJ2-5, the V gene TRBV5-1; 7 nucleotides line up with TRBD2. Losses at the gene ends were 1 base for V and 5 bases for J; bases not matched to a gene: 2. Germline V gives CDR1 SGHRS, CDR2 YFSETQ. The CDR3 is 13 residues long. Written as DNA, the CDR3 is TGCGCCAGCAGCTTGAGCGGGGAGGAGACCCAGTACTTC. Translating it yields CASSLSGEETQYF.

V is TRBV28 and J is TRBJ2-7, with 7 bases aligning to TRBD2. The CDR3 totals 12 residues. Germline lookup yields CDR1 MDHEN and CDR2 SYDVKM. V dropped 6 bases and J dropped 4; count of bases not matched to a gene: 3. The CDR3 loop reads CASRRTSYEQYF. In nucleotides, the CDR3 is TGTGCCAGCAGGCGGACTAGTTACGAGCAGTACTTC.

The chain joins TRBV2 to TRBJ2-2; maybe TRBD2 (5 bases). Between the trimmed V and J ends, which lost 8 bases and 7 bases, there was a span of 8 bases. The CDR3 has 11 residues. Germline loops: CDR1 SNHLY, CDR2 FYNNEI. The CDR3 region has the DNA TGTGCCAGCCAGCGGTACGGGGAGCTGTTTTTT. Its protein product is CASQRYGELFF.

The J gene is TRBJ2-5, the V gene TRBV7-9; 14 nucleotides agree with TRBD2. Germline V gene lookup returns CDR1 SEHNR and CDR2 FQNEAQ (reference sequence). The CDR3 consists of 18 residues. V lost 1 base, J lost 2 bases, and 6 bases stayed unmatched. The CDR3 protein is CASSLGTGLAGAQETQYF. The DNA for the CDR3 is TGTGCCAGCAGCTTAGGAACGGGACTAGCGGGGGCGCAAGAGACCCAGTACTTC.

This clone was seen once. This sequence joins TRBV19 and TRBJ2-5; 7 nucleotides line up with TRBD1. Per the germline V gene, CDR1 is LNHDA and CDR2 is SQIVND (reference sequence). This CDR3 is 14 amino acids long. The V and J ends lost 3 bases and 2 bases, in that order; junction bases with no gene match: 3. Here the CDR3 DNA reads TGTGCCAGTAGTATTGGCAGGGGGCAAGAGACCCAGTACTTC. Translation gives CASSIGRGQETQYF.

In nucleotides, the CDR3 is TGTGCCACCAGCAGCTACGGACAGGGGAACACTGAAGCTTTCTTT. It codes for CATSSYGQGNTEAFF. This chain links TRBV15 with TRBJ1-1; 8 nucleotides align to TRBD1. The germline gives CDR1 LNHNV, CDR2 YYDKDF (reference sequence). The CDR3 spans 15 residues. V lost 3 bases and J lost 1; bases outside the gene matches: 4.